A selection of T cell receptor beta chains follows, all from one sample in a study of post-analysis software for immune sequencing data. One entry per CDR3 protein, called by TCRdb with MiXCR from the PCR reads. The sample consists of about 540,000 distinct CDR3 sequences, approximately 34% of them appearing once. Sample: blood. The receptor source for this set is a girl under 18 with multiple sclerosis. CDR3s include the opening cysteine and the closing phenylalanine or tryptophan. The D gene is left open where the match is weak. Size values are once, few and many counts, or a class for expanded clones, and some rows have none.

abundance	v_gene	d_gene	j_gene	CDR3aa	CDR3nt
few	TRBV29-1	TRBD1	TRBJ1-2	CSVEGGDRGLHGYTF	TGCAGCGTTGAAGGGGGAGACAGGGGCCTCCATGGCTACACCTTC
.	TRBV7-3	TRBD2	TRBJ2-3	CASSLSGGEDTQYF	TGTGCCAGCAGCCTTAGCGGGGGGGAAGATACGCAGTATTTT
.	TRBV7-2	TRBD1	TRBJ1-1	CASSSGTGALEAFF	TGTGCCAGCAGCAGTGGGACAGGGGCTCTAGAAGCTTTCTTT
.	TRBV6-5	.	TRBJ2-3	CASSPRVTGVEDTQYF	TGTGCCAGCAGCCCCAGGGTCACGGGGGTGGAAGATACGCAGTATTTT
many	TRBV20-1	TRBD1	TRBJ2-4	CSALTGIELAKNIQYF	TGCAGTGCTTTGACAGGGATTGAACTAGCCAAAAACATTCAGTACTTC
.	TRBV6-5	TRBD1	TRBJ2-3	CASSYYLTGTGVKYF	TGTGCCAGCAGTTACTACCTAACCGGGACAGGAGTCAAGTATTTT
.	TRBV20-1	.	TRBJ2-5	CSAWRQGGETQYF	TGCAGTGCTTGGAGACAGGGAGGGGAGACCCAGTACTTC
.	TRBV6-6	.	TRBJ1-2	CASSYRGLDGYTF	TGTGCCAGCAGTTACAGGGGCCTCGATGGCTACACCTTC
.	TRBV20-1	TRBD2	TRBJ2-4	CSARVAGLKNIQYF	TGCAGTGCTAGAGTAGCGGGTCTCAAAAACATTCAGTACTTC
few	TRBV20-1	TRBD1	TRBJ2-3	CSATDRVFADTQYF	TGCAGTGCAACCGACAGGGTATTCGCAGATACGCAGTATTTT
few	TRBV12-3/TRBV12-4	.	TRBJ2-7	CASSSLVKGGPYYEQYF	TGTGCCAGCAGTTCTTTGGTTAAGGGGGGACCCTACTACGAGCAGTACTTC
many	TRBV5-5	TRBD1	TRBJ1-2	CASSPTGTGSYGYTF	TGTGCCAGCAGCCCTACCGGGACAGGAAGCTATGGCTACACCTTC